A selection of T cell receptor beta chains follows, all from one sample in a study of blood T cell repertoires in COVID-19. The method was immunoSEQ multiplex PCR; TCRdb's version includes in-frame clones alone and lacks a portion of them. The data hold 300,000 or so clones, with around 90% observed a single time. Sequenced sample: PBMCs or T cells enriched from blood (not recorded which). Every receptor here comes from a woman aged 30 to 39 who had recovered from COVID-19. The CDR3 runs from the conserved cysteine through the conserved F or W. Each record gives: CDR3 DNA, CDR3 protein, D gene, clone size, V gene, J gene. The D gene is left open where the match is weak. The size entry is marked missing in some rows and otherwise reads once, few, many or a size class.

CDR3nt: TGTGCCAGCAGCCAAGATAAAGTGGCGGGAGCTAACGAGCAGTACTTC; CDR3aa: CASSQDKVAGANEQYF; d_gene: TRBD2; abundance: -; v_gene: TRBV3-1/TRBV3-2; j_gene: TRBJ2-7
CDR3nt: TGTGCCAGCAGCCGACAGGCAGGCAGGCGCCAGAACGGTGAAGCTTTCTTT; CDR3aa: CASSRQAGRRQNGEAFF; d_gene: -; abundance: -; v_gene: TRBV14; j_gene: TRBJ1-1
CDR3nt: TGCAGCGTTGAAGGGGCTAGCGGGAGATTCCAACCCAATGAGCAGTTCTTC; CDR3aa: CSVEGASGRFQPNEQFF; d_gene: TRBD2; abundance: -; v_gene: TRBV29-1; j_gene: TRBJ2-1
CDR3nt: TGTGCCTGGACCCAGGGGGCCAATCAGCCCCAGCATTTT; CDR3aa: CAWTQGANQPQHF; d_gene: TRBD1; abundance: -; v_gene: TRBV30; j_gene: TRBJ1-5
CDR3nt: TGCGCCAGCAGCTTGGAACTAGCGGGAGGTCACGAGCAGTACTTC; CDR3aa: CASSLELAGGHEQYF; d_gene: TRBD2; abundance: once; v_gene: TRBV5-1; j_gene: TRBJ2-7
CDR3nt: TGCAGCGTTAAAATCCAAATGAACACTGAAGCTTTCTTT; CDR3aa: CSVKIQMNTEAFF; d_gene: -; abundance: -; v_gene: TRBV29-1; j_gene: TRBJ1-1
CDR3nt: TGTGCCAGCAGCTCAGGGACTGGGACCGGCTATGGCTACACCTTC; CDR3aa: CASSSGTGTGYGYTF; d_gene: -; abundance: -; v_gene: TRBV9; j_gene: TRBJ1-2
CDR3nt: TGTGCCAGCTCACCACAGAGGGTAATGTTCTACGAGCAGTACTTC; CDR3aa: CASSPQRVMFYEQYF; d_gene: -; abundance: -; v_gene: TRBV18; j_gene: TRBJ2-7
CDR3nt: TGTGCCAGCAGAGGGGGGGGTGGGGAGCTGTTTTTT; CDR3aa: CASRGGGGELFF; d_gene: -; abundance: -; v_gene: TRBV28; j_gene: TRBJ2-2
CDR3nt: TGTGCCAGCAGTATACCCGGGACTAGCGCTCGAGAGACCCAGTACTTC; CDR3aa: CASSIPGTSARETQYF; d_gene: TRBD2; abundance: -; v_gene: TRBV6-2/TRBV6-3; j_gene: TRBJ2-5
CDR3nt: TGTGCCAGCCGTGCGACGGGCCCTTCCTCTACTAGAGACTATGGCTACACCTTC; CDR3aa: CASRATGPSSTRDYGYTF; d_gene: -; abundance: -; v_gene: TRBV14; j_gene: TRBJ1-2
CDR3nt: TGTGCCAGCAGCCCCGAGTTCTCCAACTTCTACGAGCAGTACTTC; CDR3aa: CASSPEFSNFYEQYF; d_gene: -; abundance: -; v_gene: TRBV7-2; j_gene: TRBJ2-7
CDR3nt: TGTGCCAGTAGTAAGGGGACAGCTAGCAATCAGCCCCAGCATTTT; CDR3aa: CASSKGTASNQPQHF; d_gene: TRBD1; abundance: -; v_gene: TRBV19; j_gene: TRBJ1-5
CDR3nt: TGTGCCAGCAGCACGCACCTTCCAGAAAGGGGGCAAGTTGAGCAGTTCTTC; CDR3aa: CASSTHLPERGQVEQFF; d_gene: TRBD1; abundance: -; v_gene: TRBV11-2; j_gene: TRBJ2-1
CDR3nt: TGTGCCAGCAGCTTAGAGCAGGCAGGGGCCGTGGACGGCTACACCTTC; CDR3aa: CASSLEQAGAVDGYTF; d_gene: -; abundance: -; v_gene: TRBV11-2; j_gene: TRBJ1-2
CDR3nt: TGTGCCAGCAGTTTATTCGGTCTAGGGGATGGACAGCCCCAGCATTTT; CDR3aa: CASSLFGLGDGQPQHF; d_gene: -; abundance: -; v_gene: TRBV28; j_gene: TRBJ1-5
CDR3nt: TGTGCCAGCAGCTTAATGTCGGGGGAGACCCAGTACTTC; CDR3aa: CASSLMSGETQYF; d_gene: -; abundance: -; v_gene: TRBV7-2; j_gene: TRBJ2-5
CDR3nt: TGTGCCAGCAGTTCAACTACTGCAACTAATGAAAAACTGTTTTTT; CDR3aa: CASSSTTATNEKLFF; d_gene: -; abundance: -; v_gene: TRBV2; j_gene: TRBJ1-4
CDR3nt: TGCGCCAGCAGCCAAGGTCTGACAGGTACCTATGGAGGCTACACCTTC; CDR3aa: CASSQGLTGTYGGYTF; d_gene: -; abundance: -; v_gene: TRBV4-3; j_gene: TRBJ1-2
CDR3nt: TGTGCCAGCAGTGCTTCTCAAGGGGGGGCAACTAATGAAAAACTGTTTTTT; CDR3aa: CASSASQGGATNEKLFF; d_gene: -; abundance: -; v_gene: TRBV6-1; j_gene: TRBJ1-4
CDR3nt: TGTGCCAGCAGTGCCGGGACAGTCACAGATACGCAGTATTTT; CDR3aa: CASSAGTVTDTQYF; d_gene: TRBD1; abundance: -; v_gene: TRBV28; j_gene: TRBJ2-3
CDR3nt: TGTGCCAGCAGCGTAGGGCAGACCCCGGGACTAGCGGGAGGTGAGCAGTTCTTC; CDR3aa: CASSVGQTPGLAGGEQFF; d_gene: TRBD2; abundance: -; v_gene: TRBV9; j_gene: TRBJ2-1